This T cell receptor (beta chain) is drawn from a study of T cells in Graves' hyperthyroidism and ophthalmopathy. Between the trimmed V and J ends, which lost 4 bases and 6 bases, there was a span of 22 bases. The CDR3 spans 16 residues. From germline, CDR1 is MNHNS and CDR2 SASEGT. In the ophthalmopathy cohort, Clinical Activity Score was at least 3, NOSPECS grade at least 4, and duration under 3 months. A few counts support this clonotype. RNA transcripts served as the template for amplifying TCR beta CDR3 regions. The TCR CDR3 first-round RT-PCR relied on the HTBI primer set. From the multiplex PCR reads, TCRdb called clonotypes with MiXCR, one entry per CDR3 protein. The data show a few hundred thousand distinct CDR3 sequences, with over 15% seen just once and 15% held by the top ten.

The clonotype comes from a woman between 35 and 50 years old with Graves' ophthalmopathy. Sequencing was carried out using blood. The chain is built from TRBV6-1 and TRBJ2-7, with D perhaps being TRBD1 or TRBD2 (6 bases each). The CDR3 sequence is CASSAAGTSLGSEQYF. Written as DNA, the CDR3 is TGTGCCAGCAGTGCCGCGGGGACATCTCTGGGCTCCGAGCAGTACTTC.